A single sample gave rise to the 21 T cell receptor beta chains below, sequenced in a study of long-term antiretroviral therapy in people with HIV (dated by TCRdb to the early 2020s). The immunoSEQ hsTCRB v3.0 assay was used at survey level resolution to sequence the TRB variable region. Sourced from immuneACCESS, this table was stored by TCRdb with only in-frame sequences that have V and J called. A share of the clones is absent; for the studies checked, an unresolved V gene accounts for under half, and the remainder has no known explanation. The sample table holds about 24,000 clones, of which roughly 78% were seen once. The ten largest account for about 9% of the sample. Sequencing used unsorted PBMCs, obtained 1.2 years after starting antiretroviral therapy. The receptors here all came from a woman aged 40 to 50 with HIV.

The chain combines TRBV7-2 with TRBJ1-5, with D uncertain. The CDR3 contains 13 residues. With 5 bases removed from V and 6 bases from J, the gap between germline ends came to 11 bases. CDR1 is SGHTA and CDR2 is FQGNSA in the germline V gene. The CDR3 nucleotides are TGTGCCAGCAGCCCCGCGTGGGGTCAGCCCCAGCATTTT. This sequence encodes CASSPAWGQPQHF.

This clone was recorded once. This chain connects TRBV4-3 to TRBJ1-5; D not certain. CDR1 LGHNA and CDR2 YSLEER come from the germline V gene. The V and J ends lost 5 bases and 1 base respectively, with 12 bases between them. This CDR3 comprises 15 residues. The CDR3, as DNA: TGCGCCAGCAGCGACCGGACGGGAAGCAATCAGCCCCAGCATTTT. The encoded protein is CASSDRTGSNQPQHF.

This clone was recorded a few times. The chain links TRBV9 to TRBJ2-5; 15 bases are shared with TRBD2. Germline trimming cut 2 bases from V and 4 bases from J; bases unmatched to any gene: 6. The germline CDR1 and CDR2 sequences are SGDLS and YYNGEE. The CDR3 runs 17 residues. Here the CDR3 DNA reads TGTGCCAGCAGCGTCTCGGGACTAGCGGGGGGCTTAGAGACCCAGTACTTC. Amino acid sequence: CASSVSGLAGGLETQYF.

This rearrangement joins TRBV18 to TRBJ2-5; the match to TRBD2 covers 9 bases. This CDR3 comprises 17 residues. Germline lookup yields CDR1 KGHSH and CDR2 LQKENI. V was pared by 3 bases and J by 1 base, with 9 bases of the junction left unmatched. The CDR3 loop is CASSPSRSSGTQETQYF. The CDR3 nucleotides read TGTGCCAGCTCACCGAGCAGGTCTAGCGGGACCCAAGAGACCCAGTACTTC.

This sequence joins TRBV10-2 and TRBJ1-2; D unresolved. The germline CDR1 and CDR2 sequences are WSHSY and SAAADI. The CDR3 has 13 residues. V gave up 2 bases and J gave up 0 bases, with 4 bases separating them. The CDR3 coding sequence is TGCGCCAGCAGTGAGGCAGCTAACTATGGCTACACCTTC. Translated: CASSEAANYGYTF.

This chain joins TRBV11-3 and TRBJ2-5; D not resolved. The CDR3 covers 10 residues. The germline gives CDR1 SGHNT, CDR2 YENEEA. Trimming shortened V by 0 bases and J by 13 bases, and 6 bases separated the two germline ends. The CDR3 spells CASSLDAVYF. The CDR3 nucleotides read TGTGCCAGCAGCTTAGATGCAGTGTACTTC.

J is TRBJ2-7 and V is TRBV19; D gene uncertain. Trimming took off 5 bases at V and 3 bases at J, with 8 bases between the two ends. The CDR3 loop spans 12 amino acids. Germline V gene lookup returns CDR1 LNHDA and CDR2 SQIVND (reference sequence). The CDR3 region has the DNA TGTGCCAGTAGTCTCGCTGGCTACGAGCAGTACTTC. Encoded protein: CASSLAGYEQYF. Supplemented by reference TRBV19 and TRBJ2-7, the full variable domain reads DGGITQSPKYLFRKEGQNVTLSCEQNLNHDAMYWYRQDPGQGLRLIYYSQIVNDFQKGDIAEGYSVSREKKESFPLTVTSAQKNPTAFYLCASSLAGYEQYFGPGTRLTVT.

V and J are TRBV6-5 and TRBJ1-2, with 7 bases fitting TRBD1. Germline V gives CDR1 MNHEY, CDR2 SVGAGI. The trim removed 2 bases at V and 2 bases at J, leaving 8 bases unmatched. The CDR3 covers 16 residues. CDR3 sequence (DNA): TGTGCCAGCAGTTACGACCCAGCGACAGGGAACTATGGCTACACCTTC. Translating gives CASSYDPATGNYGYTF.

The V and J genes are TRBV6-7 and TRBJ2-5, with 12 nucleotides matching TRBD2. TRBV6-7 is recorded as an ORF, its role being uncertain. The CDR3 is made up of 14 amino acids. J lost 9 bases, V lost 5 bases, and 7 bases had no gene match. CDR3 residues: CASSGGGLAGSQYF. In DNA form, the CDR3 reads TGTGCCAGCAGTGGGGGTGGACTAGCGGGGTCCCAGTACTTC.

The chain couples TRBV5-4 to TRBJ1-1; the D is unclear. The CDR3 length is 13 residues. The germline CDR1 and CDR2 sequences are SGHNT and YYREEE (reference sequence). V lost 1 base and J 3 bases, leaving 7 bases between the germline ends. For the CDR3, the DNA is TGTGCCAGCAGCTTGCTCAAAGACACTGAAGCTTTCTTT. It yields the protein CASSLLKDTEAFF.

CDR3: CASSQETGLYSYEQYF. The CDR3 DNA reads as TGCGCCAGCAGCCAAGAAACCGGACTCTACTCCTACGAGCAGTACTTC. The V and J genes are TRBV4-1 and TRBJ2-7; TRBD2 is a possible D gene (5 bases). Trimming took off 0 bases at V and 0 bases at J, with 12 bases between the two ends. CDR1 and CDR2 (germline): MGHRA, YSYEKL. The CDR3 runs 16 residues.

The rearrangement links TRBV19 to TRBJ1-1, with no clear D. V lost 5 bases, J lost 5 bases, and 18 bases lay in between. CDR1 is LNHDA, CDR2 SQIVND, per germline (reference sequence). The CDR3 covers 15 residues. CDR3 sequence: CASSDLREVVTEAFF. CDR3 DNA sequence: TGTGCCAGTAGTGACCTAAGAGAGGTGGTTACTGAAGCTTTCTTT.

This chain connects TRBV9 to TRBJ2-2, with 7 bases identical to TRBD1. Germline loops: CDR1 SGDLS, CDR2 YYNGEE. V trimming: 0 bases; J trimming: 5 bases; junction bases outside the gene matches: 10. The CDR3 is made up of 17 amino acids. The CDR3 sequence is CASSVADRPALTGELFF. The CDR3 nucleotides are TGTGCCAGCAGCGTAGCGGACAGGCCAGCGCTGACCGGGGAGCTGTTTTTT. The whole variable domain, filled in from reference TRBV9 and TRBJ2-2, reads DSGVTQTPKHLITATGQRVTLRCSPRSGDLSVYWYQQSLDQGLQFLIQYYNGEERAKGNILERFSAQQFPDLHSELNLSSLELGDSALYFCASSVADRPALTGELFFGEGSRLTVL.

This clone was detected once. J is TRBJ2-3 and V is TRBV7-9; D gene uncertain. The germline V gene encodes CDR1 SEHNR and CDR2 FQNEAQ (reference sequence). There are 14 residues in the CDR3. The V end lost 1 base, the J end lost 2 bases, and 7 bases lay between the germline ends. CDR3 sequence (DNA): TGTGCCAGCAGCTTAGTGTCCGCCACAGATACGCAGTATTTT. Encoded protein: CASSLVSATDTQYF.

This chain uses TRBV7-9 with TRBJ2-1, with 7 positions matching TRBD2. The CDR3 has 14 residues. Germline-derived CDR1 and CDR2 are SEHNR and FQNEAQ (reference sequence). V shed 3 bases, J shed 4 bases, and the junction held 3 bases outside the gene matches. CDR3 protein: CASSFSSGYNEQFF. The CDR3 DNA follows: TGTGCCAGCAGCTTCTCTAGCGGATACAATGAGCAGTTCTTC.

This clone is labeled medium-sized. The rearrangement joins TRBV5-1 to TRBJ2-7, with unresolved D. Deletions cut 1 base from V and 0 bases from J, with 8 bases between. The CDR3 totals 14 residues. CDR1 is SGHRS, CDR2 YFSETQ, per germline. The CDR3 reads CASSLFAVSYEQYF. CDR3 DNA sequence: TGCGCCAGCAGCTTGTTTGCAGTCTCCTACGAGCAGTACTTC.

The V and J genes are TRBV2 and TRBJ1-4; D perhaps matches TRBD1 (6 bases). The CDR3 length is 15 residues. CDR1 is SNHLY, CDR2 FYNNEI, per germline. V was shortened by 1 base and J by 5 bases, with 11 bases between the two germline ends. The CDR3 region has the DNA TGTGCCAGCAGTGAAGGAGGGGGGGCCAATGAAAAACTGTTTTTT. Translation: CASSEGGGANEKLFF.

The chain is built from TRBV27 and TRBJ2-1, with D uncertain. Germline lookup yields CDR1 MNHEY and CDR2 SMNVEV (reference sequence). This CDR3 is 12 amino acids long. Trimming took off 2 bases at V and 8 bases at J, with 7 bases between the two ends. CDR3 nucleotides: TGTGCCAGCAGTTTAATCGGTGATGAGCAGTTCTTC. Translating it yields CASSLIGDEQFF.

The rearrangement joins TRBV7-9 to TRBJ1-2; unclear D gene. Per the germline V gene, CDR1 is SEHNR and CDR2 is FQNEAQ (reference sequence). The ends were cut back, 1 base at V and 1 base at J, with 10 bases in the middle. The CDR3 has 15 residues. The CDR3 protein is CASSLERASNYGYTF. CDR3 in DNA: TGTGCCAGCAGCTTAGAGAGGGCGAGTAACTATGGCTACACCTTC.

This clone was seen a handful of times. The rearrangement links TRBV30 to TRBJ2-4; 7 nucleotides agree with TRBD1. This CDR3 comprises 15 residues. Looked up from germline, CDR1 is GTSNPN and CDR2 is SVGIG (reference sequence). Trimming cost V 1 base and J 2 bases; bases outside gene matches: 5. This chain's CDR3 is CAWSEGGQTKNIQYF. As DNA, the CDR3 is TGTGCCTGGAGTGAAGGGGGCCAGACCAAAAACATTCAGTACTTC.

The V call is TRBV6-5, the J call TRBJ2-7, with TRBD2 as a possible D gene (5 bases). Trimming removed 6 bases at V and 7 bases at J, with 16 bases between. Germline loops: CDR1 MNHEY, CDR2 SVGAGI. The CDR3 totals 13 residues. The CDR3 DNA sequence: TGTGCCAGCAGAGCAGCCGGAGGTTTAGAGCAGTACTTC. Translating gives CASRAAGGLEQYF.